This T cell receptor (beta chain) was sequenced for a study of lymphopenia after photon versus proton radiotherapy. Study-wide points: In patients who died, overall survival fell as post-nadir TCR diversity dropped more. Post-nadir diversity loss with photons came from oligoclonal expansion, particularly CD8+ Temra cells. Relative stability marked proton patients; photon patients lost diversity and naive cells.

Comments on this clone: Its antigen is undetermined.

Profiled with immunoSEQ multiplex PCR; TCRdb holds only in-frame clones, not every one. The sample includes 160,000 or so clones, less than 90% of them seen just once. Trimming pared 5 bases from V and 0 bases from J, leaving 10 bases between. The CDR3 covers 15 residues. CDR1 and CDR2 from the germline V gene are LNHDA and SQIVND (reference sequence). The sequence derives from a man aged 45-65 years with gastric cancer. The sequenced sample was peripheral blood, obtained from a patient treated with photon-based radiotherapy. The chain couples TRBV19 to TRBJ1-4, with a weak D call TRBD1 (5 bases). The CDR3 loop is CASSASRATNEKLFF. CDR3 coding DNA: TGTGCCAGTAGTGCCTCCAGGGCAACTAATGAAAAACTGTTTTTT.